The rows below give T cell receptor beta chains drawn from one sample of a study of blood T cells in healthy people across ages. In TCRdb, the 5' RACE reads were re-called with MiXCR into one record per CDR3 protein. The sample lists 1.5 million to 2 million distinct CDR3 sequences; roughly 32% were seen once. The sample was blood. The receptors here all came from a woman aged 25-40 years in good health. Each CDR3 is given with its conserved first and last residue. The order of the fields is clone size, D gene, V gene, J gene, CDR3 protein, CDR3 DNA. A D gene is named only where the DNA matches it firmly. Clone size is stated in some rows and not others, as once, few, many or a class when expanded.

clone size: -; D gene: -; V gene: TRBV20-1; J gene: TRBJ1-5; CDR3 protein: CSARDPGVGNQPQHF; CDR3 DNA: TGCAGTGCTAGAGATCCCGGGGTGGGCAATCAGCCCCAGCATTTT
clone size: once; D gene: TRBD2; V gene: TRBV2; J gene: TRBJ2-3; CDR3 protein: CARTWGVAGVDSDTQYF; CDR3 DNA: TGTGCCAGGACGTGGGGGGTAGCGGGAGTGGATAGTGATACGCAGTATTTT
clone size: few; D gene: TRBD2; V gene: TRBV12-3/TRBV12-4; J gene: TRBJ2-5; CDR3 protein: CASSLTSGGSGKTQYF; CDR3 DNA: TGTGCCAGCAGTTTGACTAGCGGGGGGTCTGGTAAGACCCAGTACTTC
clone size: -; D gene: -; V gene: TRBV7-3; J gene: TRBJ2-1; CDR3 protein: CASSPGGPGEQFF; CDR3 DNA: TGTGCCAGCAGCCCAGGAGGGCCGGGTGAGCAGTTCTTC
clone size: -; D gene: TRBD1; V gene: TRBV24-1; J gene: TRBJ1-2; CDR3 protein: CATSDGDRAWYGYTF; CDR3 DNA: TGTGCCACCAGTGATGGGGACAGGGCATGGTATGGCTACACCTTC
clone size: few; D gene: TRBD1; V gene: TRBV15; J gene: TRBJ2-7; CDR3 protein: CATSRVTGRGAYEQYF; CDR3 DNA: TGTGCCACCAGCAGAGTGACAGGGCGCGGAGCCTACGAGCAGTACTTC
clone size: few; D gene: TRBD2; V gene: TRBV7-2; J gene: TRBJ2-7; CDR3 protein: CASSAHLAGGAYEQYF; CDR3 DNA: TGTGCCAGCAGCGCTCATCTAGCGGGTGGTGCCTACGAGCAGTACTTC
clone size: -; D gene: -; V gene: TRBV7-2; J gene: TRBJ2-2; CDR3 protein: CASSLLFWDTNTGELFF; CDR3 DNA: TGTGCCAGCAGCTTGTTGTTTTGGGACACTAACACCGGGGAGCTGTTTTTT
clone size: -; D gene: -; V gene: TRBV9; J gene: TRBJ2-3; CDR3 protein: CASTLGATWGDTQYF; CDR3 DNA: TGTGCCAGCACCTTAGGGGCTACCTGGGGAGATACGCAGTATTTT
clone size: few; D gene: TRBD2; V gene: TRBV3-1; J gene: TRBJ2-3; CDR3 protein: CASRRGGAATDTQYF; CDR3 DNA: TGTGCCAGCAGACGCGGGGGGGCGGCCACAGATACGCAGTATTTT
clone size: few; D gene: -; V gene: TRBV4-2; J gene: TRBJ2-7; CDR3 protein: CASSQAGTVHEQYF; CDR3 DNA: TGTGCCAGCAGCCAAGCGGGAACGGTCCACGAGCAGTACTTC
clone size: -; D gene: -; V gene: TRBV10-2; J gene: TRBJ2-3; CDR3 protein: CAGRGGAGDTQYF; CDR3 DNA: TGCGCCGGCAGAGGGGGGGCAGGAGATACGCAGTATTTT
clone size: -; D gene: TRBD2; V gene: TRBV7-3; J gene: TRBJ2-2; CDR3 protein: CASSLTSGGASGELFF; CDR3 DNA: TGTGCCAGCAGCTTAACTAGCGGGGGGGCAAGCGGGGAGCTGTTTTTT
clone size: few; D gene: -; V gene: TRBV6-1; J gene: TRBJ2-7; CDR3 protein: CASSPTGTAYEQYF; CDR3 DNA: TGTGCCAGCAGTCCCACGGGCACCGCCTACGAGCAGTACTTC
clone size: few; D gene: TRBD2; V gene: TRBV4-1; J gene: TRBJ2-1; CDR3 protein: CASSQPGLAGAPYEQFF; CDR3 DNA: TGCGCCAGCAGCCAACCGGGACTAGCGGGGGCCCCATATGAGCAGTTCTTC
clone size: -; D gene: -; V gene: TRBV7-9; J gene: TRBJ2-3; CDR3 protein: CASSLVMVTDTQYF; CDR3 DNA: TGTGCCAGCAGCTTAGTCATGGTCACAGATACGCAGTATTTT
clone size: few; D gene: TRBD2; V gene: TRBV4-1; J gene: TRBJ2-7; CDR3 protein: CASSPRLAGGNPYEQYF; CDR3 DNA: TGCGCCAGCAGCCCTAGACTAGCGGGAGGCAACCCCTACGAGCAGTACTTC
clone size: once; D gene: TRBD1; V gene: TRBV5-4; J gene: TRBJ1-4; CDR3 protein: CASSLNRGNEKLFF; CDR3 DNA: TGTGCCAGCAGCCTCAACAGGGGTAATGAAAAACTGTTTTTT
clone size: -; D gene: -; V gene: TRBV4-1; J gene: TRBJ2-1; CDR3 protein: CASSQVVFYEQFF; CDR3 DNA: TGCGCCAGCAGCCAAGTGGTCTTCTACGAGCAGTTCTTC
clone size: once; D gene: TRBD1; V gene: TRBV6-5; J gene: TRBJ2-5; CDR3 protein: CASSQGGTQTQYF; CDR3 DNA: TGTGCCAGCAGTCAAGGGGGCACGCAGACCCAGTACTTC
clone size: -; D gene: -; V gene: TRBV30; J gene: TRBJ2-2; CDR3 protein: CAWRVTGTGELFF; CDR3 DNA: TGTGCCTGGAGAGTGACGGGAACCGGGGAGCTGTTTTTT
clone size: -; D gene: TRBD2; V gene: TRBV9; J gene: TRBJ2-1; CDR3 protein: CASSLVGGGDEQFF; CDR3 DNA: TGTGCCAGCAGCCTAGTGGGGGGAGGGGATGAGCAGTTCTTC
clone size: -; D gene: -; V gene: TRBV9; J gene: TRBJ2-1; CDR3 protein: CASSVVQGNEQFF; CDR3 DNA: TGTGCCAGCAGCGTAGTGCAGGGCAATGAGCAGTTCTTC